This T cell receptor (beta chain) was sequenced during a study of cytomegalovirus exposure and HLA in healthy donors (TCRdb year 2017). For context, the study as a whole: In an earlier analysis of roughly 500 of the donors, 276 Gb of sequence data and some 100 million unique TCR beta sequences from about 179 million T cells were reported. An early release that covered several hundred HLA-typed donors contained 250 to 350 gigabases of sequencing data and about 93 million unique TCR sequences. A later genetic analysis used genome-wide SNP genotypes for about three fifths of the 666 donors, treating that subset as a discovery cohort. The study combined high-throughput TCR immunosequencing, statistical association of individual TCRs with disease status, and machine learning to predict cytomegalovirus infection status. The genetic ancestry cluster associated with self-reported Caucasian donors included about four fifths of the roughly 360 genotyped donors. The number of typed donors differed by locus: about 620-640 for A, B, C, DRB1 and DQB1; 522 for DQA1; around 580 for DPA1; and approximately 450 for DPB1. Donor age, sex, ethnicity and CMV serostatus were compiled together with the repertoire data. Rather than drawing on any new phenotypic data, the later analysis identified candidate immune exposures from TCR beta sequences and the way those sequences occurred across donors. Class I and class II HLA loci were covered by the typing at four-digit resolution. An earlier analysis of roughly 580 of the donors used high-throughput TCR beta sequencing to judge whether each TCR beta V gene segment behaved as functional or pseudogenic. Across 398 genotyped donors of the cohort, an average of about 220,000 unique TCR beta nucleotide sequences per donor were sequenced, and roughly 18% of those sequences were non-productive. The study aimed to test whether cataloging public T cell receptors could reveal signatures of past pathogen exposure. Using immunosequencing, the study profiled T cell repertoires from 666 subjects and related those repertoires to cytomegalovirus serostatus. A later analysis re-analyzed previously published TCR beta repertoires from hundreds of donors and added high-resolution HLA genotyping to study TCR occurrence patterns. Along with the approximately 700-subject first cohort, a separate validation cohort of over a hundred different subjects was used. Roughly five DR-DQ haplotypes were treated as single units for association and clustering because of strong linkage in the cohort. Every repertoire in the discovery cohort had been generated on one and the same sequencing platform.

CDR1 and CDR2, per the germline V gene (reference sequence), are LNHDA and SQIVND. The CDR3, from cysteine to phenylalanine, totals 14 residues. Only the CDR3 DNA is retained, 42 bases long and in frame from the first base. Trimming removed 9 bases from V and 7 bases from J, leaving 21 bases between the germline ends. Library preparation employed the immunoSEQ multiplex PCR assay. A mixture of 60 forward primers for TCR Vbeta segments and 13 reverse primers for TCR Jbeta segments was used in the multiplex PCR. A multiplex PCR assay on genomic DNA amplified the CDR3 region of rearranged TCR beta genes. Amplified TCR beta libraries were sequenced as 87-base-pair reads on the Illumina HiSeq System. In the authors' own workflow: Across the 670 or so repertoires, a later analysis counted 78 million or so unique TCR beta chains, roughly 11 million of which were shared by at least two donors. A nearest-neighbor algorithm error-corrected the raw reads and collapsed the reads into unique sequences, merging closely related sequences to remove PCR and sequencing errors. V, D and J gene segments were assigned by aligning CDR3 sequences to IMGT reference sequences. For a sequence to be retained, a match of at least six nucleotides was required to both a V gene segment and a J gene segment. Rearrangements were called productive when the CDR3 lacked stop codons and stayed in frame with V and J; all others were non-productive. Following IMGT convention, CDR3 was defined as the stretch from the second conserved V-encoded cysteine to the conserved J-encoded phenylalanine. The earlier analysis of roughly 590 of the donors excluded any sequence lacking an unambiguous match to a single V gene segment. An earlier analysis of under 750 of the donors called V segments functional above 56.7% productive rearrangements and segregating when the between-donor standard deviation exceeded 5%. A statistical classification framework was built for diagnosing cytomegalovirus status from the catalog of TCR beta chain sequences. In a later analysis, V and J genes were assigned by comparing TCR nucleotide sequences against IMGT/GENE-DB human TR gene sequences. In a later analysis, CDR3 sequences and most-parsimonious VDJ recombination scenarios were assigned using the TCRdist pipeline. In a later analysis, each TCR beta chain was defined by its CDR3 amino acid sequence together with its V-gene family, and reads lacking a unique V-gene family were excluded. In a later analysis, several hundred highly shared, low-generation-probability nucleotide sequences were removed to address suspected cross-contamination and a sequencing artifact. A later analysis calculated a clonal expansion index for each public chain from normalized within-repertoire ranks of inferred template counts. A later analysis computed generation probabilities with a VDJ recombination model fitted to out-of-frame rearrangements, and checked the results against IGoR. In a later analysis, TCR-TCR, TCR-HLA and TCR-CMV co-occurrence was scored with hypergeometric tests, and a repertoire-size bias correction was applied to TCR pairs. In a later analysis, false discovery rates were estimated by permuting HLA or CMV assignments 20 times. A later analysis grouped co-occurring TCRs with DBSCAN, adding TCRdist sequence similarity when clustering within HLA-allele-positive subsets. For co-occurrence clustering, repertoires with fewer than 30,000 or more than 120,000 public chains were excluded, along with five or six repertoires with anomalous nucleotide sharing. The source is immuneACCESS, and TCRdb retained only in-frame sequences with V and J called. Part of the clones is not carried over; for the studies checked, unresolved V genes explain less than half of this, and the remainder is unexplained. V and J calls and clone size are as listed in that table; D and trimming were resolved from the DNA. For this sample the table gives some 54,000 clones, of which around 80% were detected only once. The ten largest clones capture 5.5% to 7% of the sample.

In total, just over 650 healthy bone marrow donors made up the cohort. All cohort members were sampled while nominally healthy, although unrecorded immune exposures were likely present. The donor was CMV seronegative and was included in the group of a few hundred seronegative cohort members. Each donor provided a peripheral blood sample, and peripheral blood mononuclear cells were used for TCR beta sequencing. The Qiagen DNeasy Blood Extraction Kit was used to extract genomic DNA from the blood cell samples. As for this clone: Its cognate antigen has yet to be identified. Base qualities were left out, and no much larger clone turns up one base away.

Here is what the overall study found, with its caveats: The presence/absence analyses assumed that sequencing depth was roughly uniform across donors, and that assumption may not be true. Because some donors lacked HLA typing at each locus, the association tests relied only on the typed subset. Correlated functional status among segregating V segments might be attributable to linkage disequilibrium, but an unknown experimental factor could not be ruled out. Some IMGT-functional V segments, including TRBV6-2 and TRBV6-3, could not be told apart with the 87-base-pair reads, so those segments were excluded. When HLA alleles, especially DR and DQ, strongly co-occurred, attributing TCR associations to individual alleles was difficult. In a later genetic analysis, a missense DCLRE1C variant was associated with V-gene and J-gene trimming of TCR beta chains, and the association was replicated in an independent cohort. Compared with the 666-donor mean, donors in an Asian-associated ancestry cluster had fewer N-insertions in productive TCRs, according to a later genetic analysis. A cluster of highly shared sequence variants was judged likely to represent a technical artifact of the sequencing pipeline. According to a later analysis, parvovirus B19, influenza, CMV and Epstein-Barr virus appeared linked to several top co-occurrence clusters. A further reported finding was that TCR beta sequences accurately predicted the HLA-A and HLA-B alleles for most subjects in the first cohort. The authors suggested that the approach could potentially be extended to other disease states and immunological phenotypes. In a later analysis, more than 15,000 TCR beta sequences were associated with specific HLA alleles at a false discovery rate of 0.05. Across donors, most TCR sequences were observed very rarely, whereas some public TCRs were present in many individuals. A later analysis found that HLA-associated TCR beta chains were more clonally expanded and had lower generation probabilities than equally common non-associated chains. In a later analysis, most CMV-associated TCR beta chains were found to appear HLA-restricted, with HLA associations seemingly driven largely by CMV exposure. Immune exposure information for the cohort was limited to CMV serostatus. This cohort had only TCR beta chains sequenced, and the lack of alpha or paired-chain data limited which features could be detected. In both the original and validation cohorts, the classifier was reported to diagnose cytomegalovirus status with high specificity and sensitivity. Because counts were too low, 15 to 20 rarely observed V segments, including chromosome 9 orphons, were excluded from the earlier analysis of fewer than 650 of the donors. In a later analysis, TCR association rates were found to vary across HLA loci, with the most associated TCRs seen for DRB1 alleles and the fewest for HLA-C alleles. The study listed 164 TCR beta chains as associated with cytomegalovirus. In vitro tests confirmed that a few of the cytomegalovirus-associated TCR beta chains recognize cytomegalovirus antigens. In an earlier analysis of 500 to 650 of the donors, most TCR beta V segments appeared in productive rearrangements about 87% or about 30% of the time, broadly matching IMGT annotations.

The sequenced material came from PBMCs. The source of this sequence is a male donor in good health and CMV-seronegative. The rearrangement joined TRBV19 to TRBJ1-2; D gene: possibly TRBD1, on 6 matching bases. The CDR3 sequence is CASCTGSDLIGYTF. The DNA sequence is given as TGTGCCAGCTGCACAGGGTCCGACCTTATTGGCTACACCTTC.